This T cell receptor beta chain was obtained from a study of T cells in Graves' hyperthyroidism and ophthalmopathy. Amplified TCR beta CDR3 regions came from RNA transcripts. HTBI primers drove first-round RT-PCR of the TCR CDR3. TCRdb redid the calling of the multiplex PCR reads with MiXCR, one entry per CDR3 protein. The sample consists of some 720,000 distinct CDR3 sequences, 15% to 20% of them appearing once. This clonotype was recorded a few times. Its antigen is currently unknown. Study observations and caveats: Model predictions of ophthalmopathy came a median around 6.5 months before onset.

Deletions cut 1 base from V and 1 base from J, with 4 bases between. CDR3 length: 12 amino acids. Looked up from germline, CDR1 is SQVTM and CDR2 is ANQGSEA. The source of this sequence is a man younger than 35 with Graves' hyperthyroidism. Sequencing was carried out using blood. The rearrangement joins TRBV29-1 to TRBJ1-2, with D uncertain. The CDR3 DNA is TGCAGCGTTGAAGGGTTTAACTATGGCTACACCTTC. It translates to CSVEGFNYGYTF.